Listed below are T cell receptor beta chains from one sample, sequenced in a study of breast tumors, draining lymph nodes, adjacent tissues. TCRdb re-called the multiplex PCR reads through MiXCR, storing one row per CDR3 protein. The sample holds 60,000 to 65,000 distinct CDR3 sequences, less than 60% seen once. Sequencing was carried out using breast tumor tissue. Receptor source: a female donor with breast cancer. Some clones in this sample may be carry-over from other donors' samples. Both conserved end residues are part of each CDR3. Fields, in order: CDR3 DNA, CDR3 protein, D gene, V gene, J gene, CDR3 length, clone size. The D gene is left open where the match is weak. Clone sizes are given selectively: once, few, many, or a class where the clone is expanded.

DNA: TGTGCCAGCAGTCGACAGGGATCCAACTATGGCTACACCTTC
CDR3: CASSRQGSNYGYTF
D: TRBD1
V: TRBV2
J: TRBJ1-2
length: 14
size: many

DNA: TGTGCCAGCAGCCCGGGACTAGCGGGAGGGGCTGATACGCAGTATTTT
CDR3: CASSPGLAGGADTQYF
D: TRBD2
V: TRBV7-9
J: TRBJ2-3
length: 16
size: once

DNA: TGCGCCAGCAGCCAGGGACAGACAGTCAGCTCCTATAATTCACCCCTCCACTTT
CDR3: CASSQGQTVSSYNSPLHF
D: TRBD1
V: TRBV4-3
J: TRBJ1-6
length: 18
size: NA

DNA: TGTGCCAGCAGCCAAGATCTGGGGTACAATGAGCAGTTCTTC
CDR3: CASSQDLGYNEQFF
D: NA
V: TRBV14
J: TRBJ2-1
length: 14
size: many

DNA: TGTGCCAGCAGCCCCCGGGATAGGCAAAGCTCCTACAATGAGCAGTTCTTC
CDR3: CASSPRDRQSSYNEQFF
D: NA
V: TRBV11-2
J: TRBJ2-1
length: 17
size: many

DNA: TGTGCCAGTAGCATTATAGGGGGTAGGGAATTCTTC
CDR3: CASSIIGGREFF
D: NA
V: TRBV19
J: TRBJ2-1
length: 12
size: NA

DNA: TGTGCCAGCAGCTTTCTACCTAGCGGGAGGTGGGGCCAAGAGACCCAGTACTTC
CDR3: CASSFLPSGRWGQETQYF
D: TRBD2
V: TRBV7-6
J: TRBJ2-5
length: 18
size: NA

DNA: TGTGCCAGCAGTTTACCCCGGGGGGGCCTTTATAGCAATCAGCCCCAGCATTTT
CDR3: CASSLPRGGLYSNQPQHF
D: NA
V: TRBV15
J: TRBJ1-5
length: 18
size: NA

DNA: TGTGCCGGTGGAGGGGCGCAGGCTGAAGCTTTCTTT
CDR3: CAGGGAQAEAFF
D: NA
V: TRBV6-1
J: TRBJ1-1
length: 12
size: few

DNA: TGTGCCATCAGTGAGCCTAGCGCTCCTCTCTCCGAGCAGTACTTC
CDR3: CAISEPSAPLSEQYF
D: NA
V: TRBV10-3
J: TRBJ2-7
length: 15
size: few

DNA: TGTGCCAGCAGCTTCGGACAGGGGGCCGATCAGCCCCAGCATTTT
CDR3: CASSFGQGADQPQHF
D: TRBD1
V: TRBV24-1
J: TRBJ1-5
length: 15
size: NA

DNA: TGTGCCAGCAGCTTGGACACAACTAATGAAAAACTGTTTTTT
CDR3: CASSLDTTNEKLFF
D: NA
V: TRBV5-8
J: TRBJ1-4
length: 14
size: many

DNA: TGTGCCAGCAGCTTAGTGCCCAGGGGGCGCTTTTATGGCTACGCCTTC
CDR3: CASSLVPRGRFYGYAF
D: TRBD1
V: TRBV7-2
J: TRBJ1-2
length: 16
size: NA

DNA: TGCAGTGAGGCTAGCGGGGGGATCTACAATGAGCAGTTCTTC
CDR3: CSEASGGIYNEQFF
D: TRBD2
V: TRBV20-1
J: TRBJ2-1
length: 14
size: many

DNA: TGCAGTGCGAGGACAGGGGAGGGTGAAAAACTGTTTTTT
CDR3: CSARTGEGEKLFF
D: TRBD1
V: TRBV20-1
J: TRBJ1-4
length: 13
size: NA

DNA: TGTGCCAGCTCACAGTCTGGGCAGGGCACAGATACGCAGTATTTT
CDR3: CASSQSGQGTDTQYF
D: NA
V: TRBV18
J: TRBJ2-3
length: 15
size: many

DNA: TGCAGTGCTAGAAACAACCTGGGGGGAAAGTATGGCTACACCTTC
CDR3: CSARNNLGGKYGYTF
D: NA
V: TRBV20-1
J: TRBJ1-2
length: 15
size: once

DNA: TGCAGTGCTAGAGAGGCGGGTCTAGCGGAAGAGACCCAGTACTTC
CDR3: CSAREAGLAEETQYF
D: TRBD2
V: TRBV20-1
J: TRBJ2-5
length: 15
size: many

DNA: TGCAGTGCTAGTCACACCAAAACCTACGAGCAGTACTTC
CDR3: CSASHTKTYEQYF
D: NA
V: TRBV20-1
J: TRBJ2-7
length: 13
size: many

DNA: TGTGCCAGCAGCGCAGCGGGGAGCTCCTACAATGAGCAGTTCTTC
CDR3: CASSAAGSSYNEQFF
D: TRBD2
V: TRBV9
J: TRBJ2-1
length: 15
size: many

DNA: TGCAGTGCTGGGACAGCAAACTATGGCTACACCTTC
CDR3: CSAGTANYGYTF
D: TRBD1
V: TRBV20-1
J: TRBJ1-2
length: 12
size: NA

DNA: TGTGCCAGCAGTCACTCGGGGGCAGTCGGGGAGCTGTTTTTT
CDR3: CASSHSGAVGELFF
D: NA
V: TRBV6-5
J: TRBJ2-2
length: 14
size: many

DNA: TGTGCCAGCAGCCGGACAGGGGTTGGAAACACCATATATTTT
CDR3: CASSRTGVGNTIYF
D: TRBD1
V: TRBV6-6
J: TRBJ1-3
length: 14
size: many

DNA: TGTGCCAGCGCGGCAGGGATTTCGGAGACCCAGTACTTC
CDR3: CASAAGISETQYF
D: NA
V: TRBV12-3/TRBV12-4
J: TRBJ2-5
length: 13
size: NA

DNA: TGTGCCAGCAGCCGGGGACAGCCATATTCACCCCTCCACTTT
CDR3: CASSRGQPYSPLHF
D: TRBD1
V: TRBV7-9
J: TRBJ1-6
length: 14
size: NA

DNA: TGTGCCAGTCCTCAGGGACTAGAAGGTCCTGAGACCCAGTACTTC
CDR3: CASPQGLEGPETQYF
D: TRBD2
V: TRBV19
J: TRBJ2-5
length: 15
size: NA

DNA: TGTGCCAGTAGTATAGGAGATGAAAAACTGTTTTTT
CDR3: CASSIGDEKLFF
D: NA
V: TRBV19
J: TRBJ1-4
length: 12
size: NA

DNA: TGTGCCAGCAGGAGACAGGGAGGAAACGAGCAGTACTTC
CDR3: CASRRQGGNEQYF
D: NA
V: TRBV2
J: TRBJ2-7
length: 13
size: medium-sized

DNA: TGTGCCAGCAGCTTAGATCTAGTTGGGGGGGATGAGCAGTTCTTC
CDR3: CASSLDLVGGDEQFF
D: TRBD2
V: TRBV11-2
J: TRBJ2-1
length: 15
size: NA

DNA: TGTGCCAGCAGCTTAACGGCGGGAGCGAGAGAGACCCAGTACTTC
CDR3: CASSLTAGARETQYF
D: TRBD2
V: TRBV7-2
J: TRBJ2-5
length: 15
size: many

DNA: TGCGCCAGCAGCTTGGCGGCGGCAGGGAGTGAAAAACTGTTTTTT
CDR3: CASSLAAAGSEKLFF
D: NA
V: TRBV5-1
J: TRBJ1-4
length: 15
size: medium-sized

DNA: TGCGCCAGCAGCTTGGTAAGGAGGGGTTTCTCTGGGGCCAACGTCCTGACTTTC
CDR3: CASSLVRRGFSGANVLTF
D: NA
V: TRBV5-1
J: TRBJ2-6
length: 18
size: NA

DNA: TGTGCCAGCAGCTCTCGTGGGGGGGCGGACACTGAAGCTCTCTTT
CDR3: CASSSRGGADTEALF
D: NA
V: TRBV5-6
J: TRBJ1-1
length: 15
size: NA

DNA: TGTGCCAGCAGCCAAGAACGTAGCAGCGAGCCCTTTTATGGCTATGGCTACACCTTC
CDR3: CASSQERSSEPFYGYGYTF
D: NA
V: TRBV4-2
J: TRBJ1-2
length: 19
size: many

DNA: TGCAGTGCTAGTAGTGCCCGGGACAGGGGGCAGGGTGAGCAGTACTTC
CDR3: CSASSARDRGQGEQYF
D: TRBD1
V: TRBV20-1
J: TRBJ2-7
length: 16
size: NA

DNA: TGTGCCAGCAGCTTGGACAGGGGTGGCTACGAGCAGTACTTC
CDR3: CASSLDRGGYEQYF
D: TRBD1
V: TRBV5-6
J: TRBJ2-7
length: 14
size: many

DNA: TGTGCCAGGGACCTCGGGACTAGCGGGAGCCCGGACAATGAGCAGTTCTTC
CDR3: CARDLGTSGSPDNEQFF
D: TRBD2
V: TRBV2
J: TRBJ2-1
length: 17
size: NA

DNA: TGTGCCAGCAGTTTGCCGGATGGTCAGCCCCAGCATTTT
CDR3: CASSLPDGQPQHF
D: NA
V: TRBV6-6
J: TRBJ1-5
length: 13
size: NA

DNA: TGTGCCAGCAGCGTAGTGTCGGGAGGGGGCTCTGTGGAGACCCAGTACTTC
CDR3: CASSVVSGGGSVETQYF
D: NA
V: TRBV9
J: TRBJ2-5
length: 17
size: NA

DNA: TGTGCCAGTAGGGTAGCGGGGGGGCCTGGCACAGATACGCAGTATTTT
CDR3: CASRVAGGPGTDTQYF
D: TRBD2
V: TRBV19
J: TRBJ2-3
length: 16
size: NA

DNA: TGTGCCAGCAGCTTGCAGGGACCTAACTATGGCTACACCTTC
CDR3: CASSLQGPNYGYTF
D: NA
V: TRBV11-1
J: TRBJ1-2
length: 14
size: NA

DNA: TGTGCCATCAGTGGCGGGGACACTGAAGCTTTCTTT
CDR3: CAISGGDTEAFF
D: NA
V: TRBV10-3
J: TRBJ1-1
length: 12
size: NA